Each of the 10 T cell receptor beta chains below was sequenced from the same sample in a study of graft-versus-host responses after intestinal transplantation (dated by TCRdb to the early 2020s). The method was the immunoSEQ multiplex PCR assay. TCRdb re-hosts the immuneACCESS table, in-frame sequences only. Its copies lack some clones; in the studies checked, an unresolved V gene accounts for under half of them, and the cause for the rest is not known. This sample has 43,000 or so clones in its table, and about 95% of those were observed once. 1.5% to 2% of the sample is held by the ten biggest clonotypes. Source: PBMCs, taken 335 days after intestinal transplant. The receptor source for this set is a human patient who received an intestinal transplant, so some T cells may come from the graft donor.

V is TRBV4-1 and J is TRBJ2-7; D call uncertain. This CDR3 contains 12 residues. The V end lost 5 bases, the J end lost 3 bases, and 8 bases lay between the germline ends. CDR1 and CDR2 (germline): MGHRA, YSYEKL. The CDR3 spells CASSGPFYEQYF. CDR3 coding DNA: TGCGCCAGCAGCGGGCCGTTCTACGAGCAGTACTTC.

CDR3 coding DNA: TGTGCCTGTACCGAAGACAGTTACGAGACCCAGTACTTC. It translates to CACTEDSYETQYF. The chain links TRBV30 to TRBJ2-5; D is perhaps TRBD1 (5 bases). V was trimmed by 6 bases and J by 5 bases, leaving 16 bases between them. Per the germline V gene, CDR1 is GTSNPN and CDR2 is SVGIG (reference sequence). CDR3 length: 13 residues.

The V and J genes are TRBV30 and TRBJ2-6, with a weak D call TRBD2 (6 bases). The V gene lost 5 bases and the J gene lost 2 bases, with 19 bases spanning the gap. From germline, CDR1 is GTSNPN and CDR2 SVGIG (reference sequence). The CDR3 has 17 residues. The chain's CDR3 is CAWGGIWGDPGANVLTF. In nucleotides, the CDR3 is TGTGCCTGGGGTGGTATCTGGGGGGATCCTGGGGCCAACGTCCTGACTTTC.

Concerning this clone: The DNA is left out, because the CDR3 cannot be placed on it with certainty; the CDR3 is given as TCRdb lists it. V and J are TRBV10-1 and TRBJ2-7. The germline gives CDR1 WNHNN, CDR2 SYGVQD (reference sequence). The CDR3 is 15 residues long, counting both termini. CDR3 protein: CASSSSGHLPYEQYF.

V is TRBV10-3 and J is TRBJ2-5; D perhaps matches TRBD1 (6 bases). TRBJ2-7 matches the DNA end more closely, so the J call is doubtful. There are 15 residues in the CDR3. In germline, CDR1 is ENHRY, CDR2 SYGVKD. The CDR3 here is CATKNGAGATYEQYF. The CDR3 DNA is TGTGCCACCAAAAACGGAGCAGGGGCCACCTACGAGCAGTACTTC.

The CDR3 sequence is CASGGGPLTGELFF. The CDR3 DNA follows: TGCGCCAGCGGCGGGGGGCCTCTCACCGGGGAGCTGTTTTTT. The chain uses TRBV5-1 and TRBJ2-2; 8 positions agree with TRBD2. Trimming cost V 7 bases and J 4 bases; bases outside gene matches: 6. Germline V gives CDR1 SGHRS, CDR2 YFSETQ. The CDR3 covers 14 residues.

The chain has TRBV2 and TRBJ2-7; the match to TRBD1 covers 8 bases. The germline V gene encodes CDR1 SNHLY and CDR2 FYNNEI. This CDR3 is built from 15 residues. V was clipped by 6 bases and J by 2 bases; unmatched bases: 9. The CDR3 loop reads CASSHRGRIPYEQYF. In DNA form, the CDR3 reads TGTGCCAGCAGCCACAGGGGGAGGATCCCCTACGAGCAGTACTTC.

The CDR3 DNA is TGTGCCAGTAGTATAACACCGGGACCGCCCGACCTCCCGTTCTTC. Its translation is CASSITPGPPDLPFF. The V call is TRBV19, the J call TRBJ2-1; either TRBD1 or TRBD2 may fit D (5 bases each). The length of the CDR3 is 15 residues. Germline V lookup: CDR1 LNHDA, CDR2 SQIVND (reference sequence). Trimming removed 2 bases at V and 15 bases at J, with 23 bases between.

The chain joins TRBV5-4 to TRBJ2-7, with 8 bases identical to TRBD1. V lost 4 bases and J lost 5; bases outside the gene matches: 2. Germline V gene sequence: CDR1 SGHNT, CDR2 YYREEE (reference sequence). The CDR3 is 12 residues long. The CDR3 here is CASSTGQDEQYF. CDR3 bases: TGTGCCAGCAGCACGGGACAGGACGAGCAGTACTTC.

This chain uses TRBV11-2 with TRBJ1-6; 7 positions agree with TRBD1. Per germline, CDR1 SGHAT and CDR2 FQNNGV. The CDR3 spans 16 residues. The J segment lost 8 bases and the V segment lost 0 bases, leaving 7 bases of the junction unmatched. CDR3 region: CASSLEVQGRYSPLHF. CDR3 in DNA: TGTGCCAGCAGCTTAGAAGTACAGGGGAGGTATTCACCCCTCCACTTT.